This passage covers 27 T cell receptor beta chains from one sample sequenced in a study of shared clonotypes between healthy human individuals. Sequencing was performed with immunoSEQ multiplex PCR; in TCRdb, only in-frame clones are kept and a portion is missing. The repertoire consists of about 2.1 million clones, with 85% to 95% occurring once and the leading ten covering under 2%. Only CD45RO-negative cells positively selected for CCR7 counted as naive CD8 cells, so terminally differentiated effector memory CD45RA+ cells were excluded. The material sequenced was naive CD8+ T cells from PBMCs. Receptors originate from a man between 18 and 35 years old in good health. Some clones in this sample may be carry-over from other donors' samples.

The chain employs TRBV7-8 and TRBJ2-7, with TRBD1 matching over 8 bases. Germline lookup yields CDR1 SGHVS and CDR2 FQNEAQ. Losses at the gene ends were 3 bases for V and 3 bases for J; bases not matched to a gene: 4. This CDR3 spans 14 amino acids. CDR3 sequence (DNA): TGTGCCAGCAGCTTTCACGGGACAGGCTACGAGCAGTACTTC. Translation: CASSFHGTGYEQYF.

This clone was counted a single time. This chain connects TRBV27 to TRBJ2-5; D gene ambiguous. Germline V gene lookup returns CDR1 MNHEY and CDR2 SMNVEV (reference sequence). The CDR3 covers 13 residues. V was trimmed by 5 bases and J by 0 bases, leaving 7 bases between them. The CDR3, as DNA: TGTGCCAGCAGTCCTCGCCACCAAGAGACCCAGTACTTC. Translating gives CASSPRHQETQYF.

This chain connects TRBV21-1 to TRBJ2-7; the DNA was not used to check the table's D call, TRBD2. TRBV21-1 is reported as a pseudogene. This CDR3 is built from 16 residues. This CDR3 reads CASSKGSGRAPYEQYF. CDR3 coding DNA: TGTGCCAGCAGCAAAGGGAGCGGGAGGGCCCCCTACGAGCAGTACTTC.

The chain has TRBV7-9 and TRBJ2-1, with D unresolved. Looked up from germline, CDR1 is SEHNR and CDR2 is FQNEAQ (reference sequence). V was shortened by 4 bases and J by 7 bases, with 11 bases between the two germline ends. The CDR3 sequence is 13 residues long. The CDR3 region has the DNA TGTGCCAGCAGCTCCTTCTTAGGGAATGAGCAGTTCTTC. Translating it yields CASSSFLGNEQFF.

This chain links TRBV7-8 with TRBJ1-5, with D possibly matching TRBD1 (5 bases). V gave up 2 bases and J gave up 3 bases, with 14 bases separating them. The CDR3 has 16 amino acids. The germline CDR1 and CDR2 sequences are SGHVS and FQNEAQ. The CDR3 loop is CASSLYAGPNNQPQHF. The CDR3, as DNA: TGTGCCAGCAGCTTATACGCAGGGCCTAACAATCAGCCCCAGCATTTT.

The rearrangement links TRBV4-1 to TRBJ2-7; tentatively, D is TRBD1 or TRBD2 (5 bases each). Germline CDR1 MGHRA, CDR2 YSYEKL. V was shortened by 0 bases and J by 5 bases, with 14 bases between the two germline ends. This CDR3 is 15 amino acids long. The CDR3 nucleotides are TGCGCCAGCAGCCAAGATGTCAGGCCGGGGCACGAGCAGTACTTC. Translated, it gives CASSQDVRPGHEQYF.

This sequence joins TRBV11-2 and TRBJ1-3, with TRBD1 identical over 7 bases. The CDR3 is 17 residues long. Germline-derived CDR1 and CDR2 are SGHAT and FQNNGV. V lost 8 bases and J lost 0; bases outside the gene matches: 13. CDR3: CASLSRQGDSSGNTIYF. The CDR3 DNA is TGTGCCAGCCTCTCGAGGCAGGGGGATAGCTCTGGAAACACCATATATTTT.

V usage is TRBV9 and J usage is TRBJ2-3; D not certain. The V end lost 1 base, the J end lost 2 bases, and 8 bases lay between the germline ends. Germline V gives CDR1 SGDLS, CDR2 YYNGEE. The CDR3 extends over 14 amino acids. The CDR3 spells CASSVSRNTDTQYF. CDR3 sequence (DNA): TGTGCCAGCAGCGTAAGTCGCAACACAGATACGCAGTATTTT.

The chain recombines TRBV6-6 with TRBJ1-2, with D hard to call. Germline loops: CDR1 MNHNY, CDR2 SVGAGI (reference sequence). Trimming removed 0 bases from V and 3 bases from J, with 14 bases in between. There are 16 residues in the CDR3. CDR3 coding DNA: TGTGCCAGCAGTTACTCGACTCGGCAAGAGCACTATGGCTACACCTTC. This sequence encodes CASSYSTRQEHYGYTF.

The CDR3 sequence is CASSSSDTGEKLFF. The CDR3 coding sequence is TGTGCCAGCTCATCATCAGATACAGGTGAAAAACTGTTTTTT. V is TRBV18 and J is TRBJ1-4; TRBD1 is a possible D gene (5 bases). Trimming removed 5 bases from V and 7 bases from J, with 14 bases in between. Germline V CDR1 and CDR2: KGHSH, LQKENI. The CDR3 totals 14 residues.

The chain employs TRBV7-3 and TRBJ1-1; D not certain. The CDR3 consists of 14 residues. V lost 2 bases and J 6 bases, leaving 13 bases between the germline ends. Germline CDR1 SGHTA, CDR2 FQGTGA. The CDR3 DNA reads as TGTGCCAGCAGCTTACTCGCGGACGGGTCTGAAGCTTTCTTT. Protein sequence: CASSLLADGSEAFF. Full variable domain (remainder filled in from reference TRBV7-3 and TRBJ1-1): GAGVSQTPSNKVTEKGKYVELRCDPISGHTALYWYRQSLGQGPEFLIYFQGTGAADDSGLPNDRFFAVRPEGSVSTLKIQRTERGDSAVYLCASSLLADGSEAFFGQGTRLTVV.

The J gene is TRBJ2-4, the V gene TRBV28; 9 positions match TRBD1. V trimming: 3 bases; J trimming: 0 bases; junction bases outside the gene matches: 18. This CDR3 spans 21 amino acids. CDR1 is MDHEN, CDR2 SYDVKM, per germline. The CDR3 sequence: CASSLGASPGTGLEAKNIQYF. The CDR3, as DNA: TGTGCCAGCAGTTTGGGGGCGAGTCCCGGGACAGGGCTTGAAGCCAAAAACATTCAGTACTTC.

The V gene is TRBV5-1, the J gene TRBJ2-7; D unclear. The CDR3 spans 16 residues. Germline CDR1 and CDR2: SGHRS and YFSETQ. Trimming cost V 0 bases and J 1 base, with 14 bases left between them. In DNA form, the CDR3 reads TGCGCCAGCAGCTTGGCCGTGGAAGCTGGGTCCTACGAGCAGTACTTC. It translates to CASSLAVEAGSYEQYF. Full variable domain (rest looked up from reference TRBV5-1 and TRBJ2-7): KAGVTQTPRYLIKTRGQQVTLSCSPISGHRSVSWYQQTPGQGLQFLFEYFSETQRNKGNFPGRFSGRQFSNSRSEMNVSTLELGDSALYLCASSLAVEAGSYEQYFGPGTRLTVT.

The genes are TRBV28 and TRBJ1-1, with a weak D call TRBD1 (5 bases). Germline V gene sequence: CDR1 MDHEN, CDR2 SYDVKM. This CDR3 has 14 amino acids. V lost 7 bases and J 3 bases, leaving 15 bases between the germline ends. DNA for the CDR3: TGTGCCAGCATCGCTGGGGGGGAGGACACTGAAGCTTTCTTT. This gives the protein CASIAGGEDTEAFF. The full variable domain, its missing parts supplied by reference TRBV28 and TRBJ1-1, is DVKVTQSSRYLVKRTGEKVFLECVQDMDHENMFWYRQDPGLGLRLIYFSYDVKMKEKGDIPEGYSVSREKKERFSLILESASTNQTSMYLCASIAGGEDTEAFFGQGTRLTVV.

V gene TRBV30 combines with J gene TRBJ2-7; 8 positions agree with TRBD1. Germline V CDR1 and CDR2: GTSNPN, SVGIG (reference sequence). J lost 2 bases, V lost 1 base, and 4 bases had no gene match. This CDR3 region has 14 residues. This CDR3 reads CAWSGRGHPYEQYF. CDR3 in DNA: TGTGCCTGGAGTGGCAGGGGGCACCCCTACGAGCAGTACTTC.

CDR3 sequence: CASTLSTGIMGGTEAFF. CDR3 DNA: TGTGCCAGCACCCTAAGTACAGGGATTATGGGGGGGACTGAAGCTTTCTTT. V is TRBV4-2 and J is TRBJ1-1; D possibly corresponds to TRBD1 (6 bases). Germline values: CDR1 LGHNA, CDR2 YNFKEQ. Between the trimmed V and J ends, which lost 7 bases and 5 bases, there was a span of 26 bases. The CDR3 contains 17 residues.

The gene calls are TRBV29-1 and TRBJ2-1; D could derive from TRBD1 or TRBD2 (5 bases each). Germline V gene sequence: CDR1 SQVTM, CDR2 ANQGSEA. V dropped 7 bases and J dropped 14 bases, with 15 bases sitting between them. The CDR3 is made up of 10 amino acids. DNA of the CDR3: TGCAGCGCGGTGGGGACCCAGGAGTTCTTC. Its translation is CSAVGTQEFF.

J is TRBJ1-1 and V is TRBV7-9; 8 bases fit TRBD1. J lost 5 bases, V lost 0 bases, and 5 bases had no gene match. Germline V gene lookup returns CDR1 SEHNR and CDR2 FQNEAQ (reference sequence). The length of the CDR3 is 15 residues. CDR3 sequence: CASSLAQGARTEAFF. In DNA form, the CDR3 reads TGTGCCAGCAGCTTAGCCCAGGGGGCGCGAACTGAAGCTTTCTTT.

This chain joins TRBV5-1 and TRBJ1-1; D perhaps matches TRBD1 (5 bases). The CDR3 runs 14 residues. CDR1 and CDR2 from the germline V gene are SGHRS and YFSETQ. V gave up 1 base and J gave up 1 base, with 8 bases separating them. The CDR3 region has the DNA TGCGCCAGCAGCTTGACAAGGGGGAACACTGAAGCTTTCTTT. It is translated as CASSLTRGNTEAFF.

The J gene is TRBJ1-4, the V gene TRBV13; TRBD1 matches 7 bases. V shed 4 bases, J shed 7 bases, and the junction held 9 bases outside the gene matches. CDR3 length: 15 residues. Germline CDR1 PRHDT, CDR2 FYEKMQ (reference sequence). The CDR3 is CASSSSTGSTEKLFF. The CDR3, as DNA: TGTGCCAGCAGCTCTTCGACAGGGAGTACTGAAAAACTGTTTTTT.

The chain joins TRBV19 to TRBJ2-2; 11 bases are shared with TRBD1. The V and J ends lost 5 bases and 6 bases, in that order; junction bases with no gene match: 8. This CDR3 contains 16 residues. CDR1 and CDR2 from the germline V gene are LNHDA and SQIVND (reference sequence). DNA of the CDR3: TGTGCCAGTAGTTTGGACAGGGGGCTCCCCTCCGGGGAGCTGTTTTTT. Translated: CASSLDRGLPSGELFF.

The chain combines TRBV6-5 with TRBJ2-7; tentatively, D is TRBD1 (6 bases). V lost 7 bases and J lost 5, with 18 bases in between. Germline loops: CDR1 MNHEY, CDR2 SVGAGI. This CDR3 has 14 residues. The CDR3 loop reads CASTPQGWIDEQYF. As DNA, the CDR3 is TGTGCCAGCACCCCGCAGGGGTGGATTGACGAGCAGTACTTC.

For the CDR3, the DNA is TGTGCCAGCGGACTTTCCTACGAGCAGTACTTC. Residues: CASGLSYEQYF. The chain is built from TRBV25-1 and TRBJ2-7, with D possibly TRBD2 on 5 matching bases. Germline lookup yields CDR1 MGHDK and CDR2 SYGVNS. This CDR3 is built from 11 residues. V was clipped by 8 bases and J by 1 base, with 6 bases between them.

The V and J genes are TRBV5-5 and TRBJ1-1; D not resolved. The CDR3 runs to 17 residues. Germline CDR1 reads SGHKS; CDR2 reads YYEKEE (reference sequence). Deletions cut 0 bases from V and 0 bases from J, with 15 bases between. The CDR3 nucleotides read TGTGCCAGCAGCTTGGCCGTGTTTACTCGCTTGAACACTGAAGCTTTCTTT. Residues: CASSLAVFTRLNTEAFF.

The rearrangement uses TRBV7-6 and TRBJ2-5; 10 positions match TRBD1. CDR1 and CDR2 (germline): SGHVS, FNYEAQ. The CDR3 totals 18 residues. With 5 bases clipped from V and 3 bases from J, the junction kept 15 bases outside the gene matches. The CDR3 nucleotides read TGTGCCAGCAGCCCAGTAGCAATATGGACAGGGGGTAAAGAGACCCAGTACTTC. Amino acid sequence: CASSPVAIWTGGKETQYF.

V is TRBV27 and J is TRBJ1-1, with D perhaps TRBD1 (6 bases). CDR3 length equals 14 residues. Per the germline V gene, CDR1 is MNHEY and CDR2 is SMNVEV (reference sequence). V was trimmed by 7 bases and J by 4 bases, leaving 16 bases between them. This CDR3 reads CASIGGHRGTEAFF. The CDR3 DNA sequence: TGTGCCAGCATTGGGGGCCACAGAGGCACTGAAGCTTTCTTT.

Worth noting for this clone: This sample also contains other DNA sequences that code for the same CDR3. This chain joins TRBV25-1 and TRBJ2-5; D uncertain. Germline CDR1 and CDR2: MGHDK and SYGVNS. V was clipped by 1 base and J by 3 bases, with 6 bases between them. The length of the CDR3 is 13 residues. CDR3 nucleotides: TGTGCCAGCAGTGAATTTGGGGAAGAGACCCAGTACTTC. This encodes CASSEFGEETQYF.